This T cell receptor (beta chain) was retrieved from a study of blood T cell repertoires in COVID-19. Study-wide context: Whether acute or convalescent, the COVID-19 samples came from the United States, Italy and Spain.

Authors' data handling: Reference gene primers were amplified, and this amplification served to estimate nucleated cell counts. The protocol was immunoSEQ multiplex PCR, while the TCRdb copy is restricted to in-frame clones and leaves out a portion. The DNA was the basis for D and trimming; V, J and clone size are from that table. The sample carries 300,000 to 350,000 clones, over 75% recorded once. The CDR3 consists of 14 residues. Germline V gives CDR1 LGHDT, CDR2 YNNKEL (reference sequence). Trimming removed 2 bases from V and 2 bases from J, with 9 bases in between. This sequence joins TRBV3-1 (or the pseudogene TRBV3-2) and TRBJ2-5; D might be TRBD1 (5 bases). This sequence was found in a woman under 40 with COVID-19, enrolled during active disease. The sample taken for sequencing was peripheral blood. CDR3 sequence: CASSQRGRQETQYF. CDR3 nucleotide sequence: TGTGCCAGCAGCCAAAGGGGCAGACAAGAGACCCAGTACTTC.